This entry describes one TCR beta chain. This clone showed up just a few times. It lacks a known antigen. No base quality values were provided; no much bigger clone lies one nucleotide off. The CDR3 regions of human TCRbeta chains were subjected to immunosequencing. The study's own analysis went as follows. TCRs in the repertoires were compared against a reference library of SARS-CoV-2-specific TCRs that had been generated with the MIRA antigen-specificity platform. Breadth was defined as the fraction of unique TCRs that were SARS-CoV-2-associated. Depth was defined as the fraction of total T cells that were SARS-CoV-2-associated. Using the MIRA data, every spike-specific TCR was mapped to the spike region that the TCR reacted to and assigned to either a CD4 or a CD8 class. Log10-transformed breadth and depth values were compared by one-way ANOVA with Sidak's multiple comparisons tests. Held by TCRdb, this immuneACCESS table contains in-frame sequences only and omits some clones. Under half of the omission traces to an unresolved V gene where checked; the cause of the rest is unknown. D and trimming were read from the DNA, whereas the V and J calls and clone size are those reported in that table. Within this sample are 150,000 to 200,000 clones, with more than 80% of them counted one time only. About 3.5% of the sample is taken by the ten largest.

The entry originates in a study of T cell responses to AZD1222 COVID-19 vaccine (dated by TCRdb to the early 2020s). Regarding the complete study: TCR sequencing covered fewer than 250 trial participants: 200 to 220 given two doses of AZD1222 and 26 given two doses of MenACWY control vaccine. Trial participants were enrolled by age into subgroups of 18-55, 56-69 and 70-plus years, and roughly 160, 29 and 62 TCR-sequenced participants, respectively, were included in these subgroups.

The paper as a whole reports these results and caveats: Conclusions about previously exposed vaccinees are limited because only five or six AZD1222 recipients were SARS-CoV-2 seropositive at baseline. Because no day 14 peak-response samples were available, the repertoires could be characterized only after the peak T cell response. Spike-specific TCR breadth and depth rose significantly after two AZD1222 doses compared with day 0 and with MenACWY recipients. The 56-69-year group was small, and its depth increase did not reach significance, likely because of low power. Epitopes outside the regions mutated in the B.1.351 and B.1.1.7 variants were reportedly recognized by nearly half of the unique spike-specific TCRs. Most participants were white British and females outnumbered males, and the authors suggested that clonal diversity may have been underestimated. CD4 TCRs associated with the vaccine covered the entire spike protein, and the dominant responses were in regions 160-218 and 743-854.

Deletion took 2 bases off V and 9 bases off J, with a span of 14 bases between the germline ends. Taken from cysteine to phenylalanine, the CDR3 has 14 residues. Of the read, only the CDR3 DNA is kept; its 42 bases are in frame from base 1. CDR1 MNHEY and CDR2 SMNVEV are derived from the germline V gene (reference sequence). Sample time point, as interpreted from the label and publication: about 28 days (+/-7) after the second vaccine dose. According to the study, the label for this sample's treatment or condition signals: meningococcal conjugate vaccine given as trial control. Vaccinee samples came from UK trials COV001 and COV002, including a single-blind randomized controlled phase 2/3 trial of AZD1222 (ChAdOx1 nCoV-19) in healthy adults. For TCRbeta chain sequencing, PBMC samples from trial participants were taken at day 0 and at day 28 after the second dose.

The sequence links TRBV27 to TRBJ2-1; there is no confident call for the D gene. The receptor's source is an adult who received the MenACWY meningococcal vaccine as a control. The sequencing here drew on peripheral blood, taken 28 days after the second dose of the MenACWY control vaccine. The nucleotide sequence is TGTGCCAGCAGTTTAGAGTGGGCTACGGTTGAGCAGTTCTTC. This is translated as CASSLEWATVEQFF.